Listed below are T cell receptor beta chains from one sample, sequenced in a study of blood T cells in healthy people across ages. From the 5' RACE reads, TCRdb called clonotypes with MiXCR, one entry per CDR3 protein. The data show 1.5 million to 2 million distinct CDR3 sequences, around 48% seen once. The sequenced material came from blood. These TCRs come from a middle-aged woman in good health. Each CDR3 is given with its conserved first and last residue. D genes are given only for firm matches. Clone size is given for some rows only: seen once, a few or many times, or a class if the clone is expanded.

TRBJ2-5,TRBV9,TRBD2,-,TGTGCCAGCAGCCCGGGACTAGCGGGGACTAGACAAGAGACCCAGTACTTC,CASSPGLAGTRQETQYF
TRBJ2-3,TRBV9,-,-,TGTGCCAGCAGCGAACGGGGGGCGCCCGGCACGGATACGCAGTATTTT,CASSERGAPGTDTQYF
TRBJ2-7,TRBV20-1,-,few,TGCAGTGCTAGAGATTCTGGCAGCTTCTACGAGCAGTACTTC,CSARDSGSFYEQYF
TRBJ2-5,TRBV11-2,TRBD2,few,TGTGCCAGCAGGCAACCGGGACTAGGAGAGACCCAGTACTTC,CASRQPGLGETQYF
TRBJ2-5,TRBV12-3/TRBV12-4,TRBD1,few,TGTGCCAGCAGTACCACCAGGACAGGGGAGACCCAGTACTTC,CASSTTRTGETQYF
TRBJ1-1,TRBV9,-,-,TGTGCCAGCAGCGGAGCGGGCATATCGAACACTGAAGCTTTCTTT,CASSGAGISNTEAFF
TRBJ1-1,TRBV12-3/TRBV12-4,TRBD1,-,TGTGCCAGCAGTTTAGTCACCGGGACAGGGCTGAACACTGAAGCTTTCTTT,CASSLVTGTGLNTEAFF
TRBJ2-5,TRBV27,-,-,TGTGCCAGCAGTACAGTCCCAATTTCGGAGCAGTACTTC,CASSTVPISEQYF
TRBJ2-3,TRBV10-3,TRBD2,-,TGTGCCACCGCAGCGGGGGGCGGGGATACGCAGTATTTT,CATAAGGGDTQYF
TRBJ1-1,TRBV3-1,-,-,TGTGCCAGCAGCCAAAGGGCAGGGACGACTGAAGCTTTCTTT,CASSQRAGTTEAFF
TRBJ2-2,TRBV7-9,TRBD1,-,TGTGCCAGCAGGGCAGACAGGGGTCGGAACACCGGGGAGCTGTTTTTT,CASRADRGRNTGELFF
TRBJ2-1,TRBV21-1,-,few,TGTGCCAGGGCAGGGGCCGACTACAATGAGCAGTTCTTC,CARAGADYNEQFF
TRBJ2-5,TRBV28,-,-,TGTGTCAGCAGTTTAGGGTTACTCGCCCGGGAAGAGACCCAGTACTTC,CVSSLGLLAREETQYF
TRBJ1-4,TRBV10-3,TRBD1,-,TGTGCCATCAAGGGGGCCGGGACAAATGAAAAACTGTTTTTT,CAIKGAGTNEKLFF
TRBJ2-7,TRBV5-1,-,few,TGCGCCAGCAGCCCTATGCCTGGAACCTACGAGCAGTACTTC,CASSPMPGTYEQYF
TRBJ2-1,TRBV11-2,-,-,TGTGCCAGCAGCTTAGATATCGGCCTAGCACGGGGGAGGTCCTACAATGAGCAGTTCTTC,CASSLDIGLARGRSYNEQFF
TRBJ1-5,TRBV24-1,-,-,TGTGCCACCAGTGATTTGTCGCAGGACAATCAGCCCCAGCATTTT,CATSDLSQDNQPQHF
TRBJ2-5,TRBV2,TRBD2,-,TGTGCCAGCAGTGATTCCGGGACTAGCGGAGAGACCCAGTACTTC,CASSDSGTSGETQYF
TRBJ2-3,TRBV9,TRBD2,-,TGTGCCAGCAGCGCGACTAGCGGGGGCTCCCGGGATACGCAGTATTTT,CASSATSGGSRDTQYF
TRBJ2-5,TRBV6-6,-,-,TGTGCCAGCAGTTATGGTGGGCAGGGTTTTGTCCAAGAGACCCAGTACTTC,CASSYGGQGFVQETQYF
TRBJ1-1,TRBV6-5,TRBD1,few,TGTGCCAGCAGTCTCAGGGGGGTAGACACTGAAGCTTTCTTT,CASSLRGVDTEAFF
TRBJ1-1,TRBV12-3/TRBV12-4,-,once,TGTGCCAGCAGTTTAGGACAGCACGCTGAAGCTTTCTTT,CASSLGQHAEAFF
TRBJ2-1,TRBV12-3/TRBV12-4,TRBD2,-,TGTGCCAGCACCGGGGTCGGGACTAGCGGGGGACGCTCCTACAATGAGCAGTTCTTC,CASTGVGTSGGRSYNEQFF
TRBJ1-6,TRBV6-2/TRBV6-3,-,once,TGTGCCAGCAGAATACAGTGGAAAAATAATTCACCCCTCCACTTT,CASRIQWKNNSPLHF
TRBJ1-2,TRBV12-3/TRBV12-4,-,-,TGTGCCAGCAATAAGGGTGGCTATGGCTACACCTTC,CASNKGGYGYTF
TRBJ2-1,TRBV29-1,TRBD1,-,TGCAGCGGAAACAGGGGGCGGTCTGAGCAGTTCTTC,CSGNRGRSEQFF
TRBJ2-3,TRBV24-1,-,few,TGTGCCACCAGTGATTTCCGACAGCCAGATACGCAGTATTTT,CATSDFRQPDTQYF
TRBJ1-2,TRBV19,TRBD1,-,TGTGCCTCAACCCAGGGGGCCAATGGCTACACCTTC,CASTQGANGYTF
TRBJ1-2,TRBV28,-,-,TGTGCCAGCAGCTTAGGACGGAGCTCCTATGGCTACACCTTC,CASSLGRSSYGYTF
TRBJ2-5,TRBV21-1,-,-,TGTGCCAGCAGCCCGGACTCTAAAGAGACCCAGTACTTC,CASSPDSKETQYF
TRBJ2-1,TRBV12-3/TRBV12-4,TRBD2,-,TGTGCCTGCAGGGCGACTAGCGGGGGATCCAATGAGCAGTTCTTC,CACRATSGGSNEQFF
TRBJ2-3,TRBV7-9,-,many,TGTGCCAGCAGCTTAAGGGCGGCAATTTATACCACAGATACGCAGTATTTT,CASSLRAAIYTTDTQYF